This TCR beta chain was retrieved from a study of T cell repertoires in cytomegalovirus infection. Study context: Public TCR beta signatures marked donors with CMV infection and the matching HLA. Overall study findings and caveats: Summed frequency of public TCR beta families distinguished CMV carriers with the relevant HLA. The ex vivo response was dominated by HLA-C-restricted CMV-specific TCR beta clonotypes.

TCRdb analysed the reads with MiXCR anew, one entry per CDR3 protein. This sample carries approximately 250,000 distinct CDR3 sequences, approximately 8.3% of them seen once, and the ten largest clones take roughly 15%. This clonotype appeared a few times. What it recognizes is unknown. Input material: PBMCs. This receptor was taken from a human donor in good health (CMV status not recorded). Some clones in this sample may be carry-over from other donors' samples.

CDR3 residues: CASSSPHSGARSYNEQFF. As DNA, the CDR3 is TGTGCCAGTAGTTCCCCACATAGCGGGGCCCGCTCCTACAATGAGCAGTTCTTC. The gene calls are TRBV19 and TRBJ2-1, with 8 bases identical to TRBD2. The trim removed 5 bases at V and 0 bases at J, leaving 12 bases unmatched. The V gene's germline CDR1 is LNHDA and CDR2 SQIVND (reference sequence). This CDR3 has 18 residues.